The 19 T cell receptor beta chains below were found in one sample sequenced in a study of shared clonotypes between healthy human individuals. Naive CD8 cells were CD45RO-negative, positively selected for CCR7, excluding terminally differentiated effector memory CD45RA+ cells. Profiled with immunoSEQ multiplex PCR; TCRdb holds only in-frame clones, not every one. The sample contains some 1,900,000 clones, 85% to 95% of which appear only once. The sequenced sample was naive CD8+ T cells sorted from blood. These TCRs come from a young man in good health.

Only one count was recorded for this clone. The chain recombines TRBV4-1 with TRBJ2-7, with TRBD1 identical over 8 bases. V gave up 2 bases and J gave up 6 bases; unmatched junction bases: 9. The CDR3 is made up of 15 amino acids. The germline gives CDR1 MGHRA, CDR2 YSYEKL. The CDR3 region has the DNA TGCGCCAGCAGCCAACTCCATCAGGGGGCGTTCGAGCAGTACTTC. Translating it yields CASSQLHQGAFEQYF.

V usage is TRBV10-3 and J usage is TRBJ2-7, with TRBD1 identical over 7 bases. Germline CDR1 reads ENHRY; CDR2 reads SYGVKD. This CDR3 comprises 13 residues. The ends lost 9 bases at V and 5 bases at J; junction bases unmatched: 10. As DNA, the CDR3 is TGTGCCATTTCCCCGACAGGGTTGGACGAGCAGTACTTC. Translating gives CAISPTGLDEQYF.

The rearrangement joins TRBV4-1 to TRBJ1-2; D unresolved. The ends were cut back, 3 bases at V and 7 bases at J, with 24 bases in the middle. From germline, CDR1 is MGHRA and CDR2 YSYEKL. This CDR3 has 17 amino acids. The CDR3 sequence: CASSQVGSGDGSRGYTF. CDR3 nucleotide sequence: TGCGCCAGCAGCCAGGTGGGCTCCGGGGATGGGAGTCGTGGCTACACCTTC.

CDR3 region: CASSYRQAYEQYF. In nucleotides, the CDR3 is TGTGCCAGCAGCTACAGGCAAGCCTACGAGCAGTACTTC. This chain uses TRBV11-2 with TRBJ2-7, with TRBD1 as a possible D gene (5 bases). CDR3 size: 13 residues. Between the trimmed V and J ends, which lost 4 bases and 2 bases, there was a span of 9 bases. CDR1 and CDR2 (germline): SGHAT, FQNNGV.

The chain couples TRBV9 to TRBJ2-3; D is undetermined. V lost 1 base and J 2 bases, leaving 11 bases between the germline ends. The CDR3 is 15 amino acids. Germline CDR1 reads SGDLS; CDR2 reads YYNGEE. The CDR3 DNA is TGTGCCAGCAGCGTATCAGTAGGGTACACAGATACGCAGTATTTT. Translated, it gives CASSVSVGYTDTQYF.

The CDR3: CASSPGETAQYF. The CDR3 nucleotides read TGTGCCAGCAGCCCCGGGGAGACAGCTCAGTACTTC. The chain carries TRBV7-6 and TRBJ2-7, with D perhaps TRBD1 or TRBD2 (5 bases each). Per the germline V gene, CDR1 is SGHVS and CDR2 is FNYEAQ. The CDR3 totals 12 residues. Deletions cut 5 bases from V and 10 bases from J, with 15 bases between.

As regards this clone: The sample has other DNA sequences that encode this CDR3 too. The chain carries TRBV27 and TRBJ1-2; D is undetermined. This CDR3 has 14 amino acids. Germline CDR1 and CDR2: MNHEY and SMNVEV (reference sequence). Trimming took off 6 bases at V and 0 bases at J, with 11 bases between the two ends. Here the CDR3 reads CASSLLGANYGYTF. The CDR3 nucleotides read TGTGCCAGCAGCCTCTTAGGCGCTAACTATGGCTACACCTTC.

This clone was recorded only once. The chain has TRBV6-1 and TRBJ1-6, with D uncertain. The CDR3 length is 15 residues. Germline assignment: CDR1 MNHNS and CDR2 SASEGT. V was shortened by 3 bases and J by 3 bases, with 9 bases between the two germline ends. The CDR3 is CASSDSGFYNSPLHF. CDR3 nucleotides: TGTGCCAGCAGTGATTCCGGGTTCTATAATTCACCCCTCCACTTT.

The chain combines TRBV7-9 with TRBJ2-2; no clear D. CDR1 is SEHNR and CDR2 is FQNEAQ in the germline V gene (reference sequence). The CDR3 is 13 amino acids. V was cut by 5 bases and J by 2 bases, with 6 bases left in between. DNA of the CDR3: TGTGCCAGCAGCCATGATAACACCGGGGAGCTGTTTTTT. Its protein product is CASSHDNTGELFF.

The rearrangement joins TRBV6-1 to TRBJ2-7, with 11 bases identical to TRBD1. The junction had 12 bases not matched to a gene; V was cut back by 4 bases and J by 4 bases. From germline, CDR1 is MNHNS and CDR2 SASEGT. The CDR3 has 17 residues. The CDR3 bases are TGTGCCAGCAGTGTCTTTGACGACGGGACAGGGGGGTACGAGCAGTACTTC. This encodes CASSVFDDGTGGYEQYF.

This clone was counted once. The chain joins TRBV27 to TRBJ1-2, with a tentative D call TRBD1 (6 bases). The CDR3 covers 14 residues. CDR1 MNHEY and CDR2 SMNVEV come from the germline V gene (reference sequence). The ends were cut back, 2 bases at V and 8 bases at J, with 15 bases in the middle. Here the CDR3 DNA reads TGTGCCAGCAGTTTAGGGCAGGGGCACCGAGGCTACACCTTC. Amino acids: CASSLGQGHRGYTF.

This clone was observed once. V gene TRBV7-9 combines with J gene TRBJ2-5, with no clear D. CDR1 SEHNR and CDR2 FQNEAQ come from the germline V gene (reference sequence). V lost 0 bases and J 1 base, leaving 6 bases between the germline ends. The CDR3 consists of 14 residues. CDR3 nucleotides: TGTGCCAGCAGCTTAGCGTCCGTCCAAGAGACCCAGTACTTC. This gives the protein CASSLASVQETQYF. Together with reference TRBV7-9 and TRBJ2-5, the CDR3 gives the full variable domain: DTGVSQNPRHKITKRGQNVTFRCDPISEHNRLYWYRQTLGQGPEFLTYFQNEAQLEKSRLLSDRFSAERPKGSFSTLEIQRTEQGDSAMYLCASSLASVQETQYFGPGTRLLVL.

This clone is a singleton in its sample. The chain couples TRBV7-3 to TRBJ2-4, with D possibly TRBD1 on 5 matching bases. The germline V gene encodes CDR1 SGHTA and CDR2 FQGTGA. This CDR3 is 14 amino acids long. Trimming shortened V by 10 bases and J by 2 bases, and 15 bases separated the two germline ends. The CDR3 DNA sequence: TGTGCCACTGGGGCCAGGGTGACCAAAAACATTCAGTACTTC. Encoded protein: CATGARVTKNIQYF.

The chain carries TRBV10-1 and TRBJ2-7; TRBD1 matches 8 bases. This CDR3 has 15 amino acids. After removal of 3 bases from V and 4 bases from J, the junction contained 8 bases not matched to a gene. CDR1 and CDR2 (germline): WNHNN, SYGVQD (reference sequence). The CDR3 region is CASSETTGAPYEQYF. CDR3 sequence (DNA): TGCGCCAGCAGTGAAACGACAGGGGCGCCTTACGAGCAGTACTTC.

This chain joins TRBV28 and TRBJ2-1; D possibly corresponds to TRBD1 (5 bases). The CDR3 loop spans 14 amino acids. Germline lookup yields CDR1 MDHEN and CDR2 SYDVKM. V gave up 5 bases and J gave up 8 bases, with 16 bases separating them. This chain's CDR3 is CASSRAAPRDEQFF. CDR3 nucleotides: TGTGCCAGCAGTAGGGCGGCCCCCAGGGATGAGCAGTTCTTC.

This clone has only a few counts. CDR3 sequence reads: CASSYGRTYEQYF. Here the CDR3 DNA reads TGTGCCAGCAGCTACGGACGGACTTACGAGCAGTACTTC. The chain carries TRBV13 and TRBJ2-7; perhaps TRBD2 as D (5 bases). Trimming shortened V by 4 bases and J by 4 bases, and 11 bases separated the two germline ends. The CDR3 runs 13 residues. Per germline, CDR1 PRHDT and CDR2 FYEKMQ (reference sequence).

The chain has TRBV5-6 and TRBJ2-1; D might be TRBD1 (6 bases). Germline V gene data show CDR1 as SGHDT and CDR2 as YYEEEE. CDR3 size: 14 residues. The ends were cut back, 4 bases at V and 6 bases at J, with 14 bases in the middle. The CDR3 nucleotides are TGTGCCAGCAGCGTGGGGGCCCTTCCCAATGAGCAGTTCTTC. Its translation is CASSVGALPNEQFF.

This clone was recorded once. This sequence joins TRBV4-1 and TRBJ2-3; 9 bases agree with TRBD2. The CDR3 extends over 18 amino acids. The germline V gene encodes CDR1 MGHRA and CDR2 YSYEKL. V shed 1 base and J 3 bases; nucleotides not matched to a gene: 11. The DNA for the CDR3 is TGCGCCAGCAGCCAAGGTCTAGCAATAGCGGGAGTAACAGATACGCAGTATTTT. Translating it yields CASSQGLAIAGVTDTQYF.

The V and J genes are TRBV5-6 and TRBJ2-3, with TRBD2 matching 8 bases. The CDR3 runs to 17 residues. Germline CDR1 SGHDT, CDR2 YYEEEE. With V trimmed by 4 bases and J by 2 bases, 12 bases remained unmatched. This chain's CDR3 is CASSPLAGPGATDTQYF. The CDR3 DNA reads TGTGCCAGCAGCCCCCTAGCGGGCCCCGGCGCCACAGATACGCAGTATTTT.